What follows are 6 T cell receptor beta chains derived from one specimen sequenced in a study of Ad26.COV2.S vaccination and SARS-CoV-2 variants. This sample's treatment: approximately 18 received Ad26.COV2.S at low or high dose, single or two shots; 5 received placebo; per-sample allocation not given. Repertoires come from day 63 after the first vaccine or placebo injection. Some clones are missing from TCRdb's copy, which holds only in-frame ones; the method was immunoSEQ multiplex PCR. The sample shows about 410,000 clones, about 91% of them seen only once. The specimen was peripheral blood, collected in a trial of Ad26.COV2.S vaccine versus placebo. These receptors originate from a person aged 18-60 years who received the Ad26.COV2.S COVID-19 vaccine or a placebo.

This clone was seen a single time. The rearrangement uses TRBV5-1 and TRBJ2-5; 8 nucleotides agree with TRBD1. The V gene end was trimmed by 5 bases and the J gene end by 3 bases; junction bases not matched to a gene: 6. Germline lookup yields CDR1 SGHRS and CDR2 YFSETQ. The CDR3 covers 14 residues. Written as DNA, the CDR3 is TGCGCCAGCAGGCCTGGACAGGGCAAAGAGACCCAGTACTTC. This encodes CASRPGQGKETQYF. The variable domain in full, completed from reference TRBV5-1 and TRBJ2-5, reads KAGVTQTPRYLIKTRGQQVTLSCSPISGHRSVSWYQQTPGQGLQFLFEYFSETQRNKGNFPGRFSGRQFSNSRSEMNVSTLELGDSALYLCASRPGQGKETQYFGPGTRLLVL.

The chain couples TRBV4-1 to TRBJ2-3; TRBD1 matches 8 bases. The germline gives CDR1 MGHRA, CDR2 YSYEKL. The CDR3 spans 19 residues. J was trimmed by 7 bases and V by 1 base; bases with no gene match: 19. The CDR3 DNA reads as TGCGCCAGCAGCCAAGTGGGACAGGCCCAGTATAGGGGGAAGTATACGCAGTATTTT. Its protein is CASSQVGQAQYRGKYTQYF.

The rearrangement links TRBV12-2 to TRBJ2-7; TRBD2, the table's D call, lacks a check against the DNA. TRBV12-2 is recorded as a pseudogene. The length of the CDR3 is 19 residues. The CDR3 protein is CASRLAIGVGGRASYEQYF. For the CDR3, the DNA is TGTGCAAGTCGCTTAGCGATCGGGGTTGGCGGGAGGGCCTCCTACGAGCAGTACTTC.

The table lists this clone with a few counts. A read error may account for a junction end that differs from germline. The chain combines TRBV2 with TRBJ1-2, with no clear D. The germline CDR1 and CDR2 sequences are SNHLY and FYNNEI. This CDR3 is built from 13 residues. The CDR3 spells CASSQANPGGYTF. The CDR3 DNA reads as TGTGCCAGCAGTCAAGCAAACCCTGGGGGCTACACCTTC.

This clone came up once. This rearrangement joins TRBV4-1 to TRBJ1-4; D is unresolved. Trimming left V 3 bases short and J 0 bases short, with 14 bases between. CDR1 MGHRA and CDR2 YSYEKL come from the germline V gene. This CDR3 contains 17 residues. The CDR3 region has the DNA TGCGCCAGCAGCCATGCGGATAGTAGGGCAACTAATGAAAAACTGTTTTTT. Residues: CASSHADSRATNEKLFF.

This chain links TRBV10-3 with TRBJ1-1; 8 bases are shared with TRBD1. The CDR3 has 14 residues. V lost 6 bases and J lost 3; bases outside the gene matches: 6. Germline CDR1 reads ENHRY; CDR2 reads SYGVKD. CDR3 residues: CAIRADRGYTEAFF. The CDR3 DNA follows: TGTGCCATCAGGGCAGACAGGGGATACACTGAAGCTTTCTTT.